The TCR beta chain under discussion was sequenced for a study of shared clonotypes between healthy human individuals. Libraries were prepared by immunoSEQ multiplex PCR; TCRdb keeps only in-frame clonotypes and omits some of them. The data show roughly 330,000 clones, around two thirds seen once. The count of this clone is one. The germline CDR1 and CDR2 sequences are SGHTS and YDEGEE. The CDR3 covers 13 residues. V trimming: 2 bases; J trimming: 10 bases; junction bases outside the gene matches: 6. The V gene is TRBV5-8, the J gene TRBJ2-1; 7 nucleotides match TRBD2. This receptor was taken from a man aged 30-40 years in good health. Sequencing used memory CD4+ T cells sorted from blood. The subset was: CD45RA-negative fraction. CDR3 residues: CASSFTGGGEQFF. The CDR3 DNA reads TGTGCCAGCAGCTTTACGGGAGGAGGAGAGCAGTTCTTC.